The 5 T cell receptor beta chains given below trace back to one sample, sequenced in a study of regulatory T cells in long-lasting Graves disease. Sample time point: newly diagnosed GD, antithyroid drugs for less than 3 months. Extracted RNA from PBMCs served as the source of the TCR library. HTBI primers from iRepertoire and Arm-PCR of CDR3 regions yielded the TCR beta libraries. Using its own MiXCR run on the multiplex PCR reads, TCRdb lists one record per CDR3 protein. Of about 400,000 distinct CDR3 sequences listed, 15% to 20% are singletons. These same records also appear under a second study, on T cells in Graves' hyperthyroidism and ophthalmopathy.

This specimen was peripheral blood mononuclear cells (PBMCs), taken at new diagnosis, from a patient treated with antithyroid drugs. These receptors were collected from a woman younger than 35 with Graves disease.

The genes are TRBV28 and TRBJ1-5, with D unclear. Trimming stripped 2 bases from V and 2 bases from J, with 10 bases between. The CDR3 has 15 residues. CDR1 is MDHEN, CDR2 SYDVKM, per germline. The CDR3 bases are TGTGCCAGCAGTTTAAGCGGTTTGGGCAATCAGCCCCAGCATTTT. It specifies CASSLSGLGNQPQHF.

The sample holds many counts of this clonotype. The chain carries TRBV5-1 and TRBJ2-3; tentatively, D is TRBD1 (5 bases). This CDR3 has 12 residues. Deletions cut 0 bases from V and 10 bases from J, with 9 bases between. Germline CDR1 and CDR2: SGHRS and YFSETQ. CDR3 bases: TGCGCCAGCAGCTTGGTCAGGGATGCGCAGTATTTT. This gives the protein CASSLVRDAQYF.

This chain joins TRBV20-1 and TRBJ2-2; D is ambiguous. This CDR3 has 13 residues. Trimming took off 3 bases at V and 1 base at J, with 6 bases between the two ends. Germline assignment: CDR1 DFQATT and CDR2 SNEGSKA (reference sequence). CDR3 loop: CSASLQNTGELFF. The CDR3 DNA follows: TGCAGTGCTAGCCTCCAGAACACCGGGGAGCTGTTTTTT.

As DNA, the CDR3 is TGCAGTGCCGGCGGAGGACAGGGCGATCAGCCCCAGCATTTT. Translating gives CSAGGGQGDQPQHF. The rearrangement uses TRBV20-1 and TRBJ1-5; 8 nucleotides agree with TRBD1. V was pared by 6 bases and J by 5 bases, with 9 bases of the junction left unmatched. This CDR3 is built from 14 residues. From germline, CDR1 is DFQATT and CDR2 SNEGSKA (reference sequence).

This clonotype has only a few counts. The chain couples TRBV20-1 to TRBJ2-7; D possibly corresponds to TRBD2 (5 bases). The CDR3 runs 12 residues. Trimming left V 3 bases short and J 5 bases short, with 11 bases between. CDR1 DFQATT and CDR2 SNEGSKA come from the germline V gene (reference sequence). CDR3 amino acids: CSASPQTNEQYF. CDR3 nucleotides: TGCAGTGCTAGCCCTCAGACTAACGAGCAGTACTTC.